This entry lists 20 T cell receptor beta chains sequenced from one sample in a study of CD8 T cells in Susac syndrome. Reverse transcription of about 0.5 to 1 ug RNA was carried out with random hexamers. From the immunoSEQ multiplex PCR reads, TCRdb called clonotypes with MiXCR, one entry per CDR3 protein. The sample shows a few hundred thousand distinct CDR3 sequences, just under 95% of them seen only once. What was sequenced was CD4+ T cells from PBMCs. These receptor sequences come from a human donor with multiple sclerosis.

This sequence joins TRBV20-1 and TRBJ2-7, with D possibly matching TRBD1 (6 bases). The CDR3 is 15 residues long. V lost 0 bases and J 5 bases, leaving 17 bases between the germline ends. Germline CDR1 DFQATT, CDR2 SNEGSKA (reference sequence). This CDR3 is CSARDPGQGLDEQYF. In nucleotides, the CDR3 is TGCAGTGCTAGAGATCCGGGGCAGGGGCTCGACGAGCAGTACTTC.

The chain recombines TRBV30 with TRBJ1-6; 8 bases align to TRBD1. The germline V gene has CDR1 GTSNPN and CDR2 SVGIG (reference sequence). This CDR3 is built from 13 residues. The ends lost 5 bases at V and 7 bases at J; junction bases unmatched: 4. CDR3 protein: CAWVGQGNSPLHF. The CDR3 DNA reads TGTGCCTGGGTCGGACAGGGAAATTCACCCCTCCACTTT. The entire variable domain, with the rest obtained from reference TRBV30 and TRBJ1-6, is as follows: SQTIHQWPATLVQPVGSPLSLECTVEGTSNPNLYWYRQAAGRGLQLLFYSVGIGQISSEVPQNLSASRPQDRQFILSSKKLLLSDSGFYLCAWVGQGNSPLHFGNGTRLTVT.

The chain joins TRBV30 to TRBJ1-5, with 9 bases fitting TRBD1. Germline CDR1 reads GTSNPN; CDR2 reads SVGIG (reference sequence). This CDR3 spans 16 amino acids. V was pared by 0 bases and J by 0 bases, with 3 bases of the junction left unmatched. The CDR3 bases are TGTGCCTGGAGTGTATACAGGGGGCTTAGCAATCAGCCCCAGCATTTT. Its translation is CAWSVYRGLSNQPQHF.

The CDR3 DNA reads as TGTGCCAGCTCACCTTTGGTCAGGACAGGGGGCTTTGACCCTGAAGCTTTCTTT. It yields the protein CASSPLVRTGGFDPEAFF. The gene calls are TRBV18 and TRBJ1-1; 11 positions agree with TRBD1. J gave up 6 bases and V 3 bases, and 15 bases lay outside the gene matches. This CDR3 has 18 amino acids. Germline-derived CDR1 and CDR2 are KGHSH and LQKENI.

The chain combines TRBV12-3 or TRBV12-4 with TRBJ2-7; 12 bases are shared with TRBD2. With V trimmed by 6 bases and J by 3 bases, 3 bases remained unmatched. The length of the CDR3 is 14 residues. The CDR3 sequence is CASSLAGGHYEQYF. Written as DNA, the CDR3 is TGTGCCAGCAGCCTAGCGGGGGGGCACTACGAGCAGTACTTC.

The CDR3 DNA sequence: TGTGCCAGCTCCCTCCTCGGGCCGGCCTCCTCCTACAATGAGCAGTTCTTC. It translates to CASSLLGPASSYNEQFF. This chain connects TRBV18 to TRBJ2-1, with D hard to call. Trimming removed 6 bases from V and 0 bases from J, with 18 bases in between. Germline CDR1 KGHSH, CDR2 LQKENI. The CDR3 is made up of 17 amino acids.

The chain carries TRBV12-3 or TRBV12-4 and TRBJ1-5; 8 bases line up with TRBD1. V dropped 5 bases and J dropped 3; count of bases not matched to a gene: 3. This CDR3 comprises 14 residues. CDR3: CASSQTGDNQPQHF. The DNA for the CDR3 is TGTGCCAGCAGTCAGACAGGGGACAATCAGCCCCAGCATTTT.

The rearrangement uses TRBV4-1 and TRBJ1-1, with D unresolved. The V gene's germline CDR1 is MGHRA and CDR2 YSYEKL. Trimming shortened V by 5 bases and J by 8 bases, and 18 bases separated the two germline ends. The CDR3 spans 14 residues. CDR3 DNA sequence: TGCGCCAGCAGCAACCGGGAGGGCTGGGGAGAAGCTTTCTTT. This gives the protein CASSNREGWGEAFF.

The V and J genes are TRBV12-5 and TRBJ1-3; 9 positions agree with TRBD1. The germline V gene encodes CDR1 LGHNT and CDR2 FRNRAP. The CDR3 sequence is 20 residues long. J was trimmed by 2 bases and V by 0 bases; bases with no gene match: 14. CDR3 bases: TGTGCTAGTGGTTTGGTCCGCCGGGACAGGGTGAACTTCCCTGGAAACACCATATATTTT. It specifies CASGLVRRDRVNFPGNTIYF.

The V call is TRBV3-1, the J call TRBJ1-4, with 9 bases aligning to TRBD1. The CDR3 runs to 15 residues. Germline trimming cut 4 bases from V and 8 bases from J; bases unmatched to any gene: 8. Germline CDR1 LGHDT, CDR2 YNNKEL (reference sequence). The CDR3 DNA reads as TGTGCCAGCAGCCCGGGACAGGGCCTTTGGGAAAAACTGTTTTTT. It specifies CASSPGQGLWEKLFF. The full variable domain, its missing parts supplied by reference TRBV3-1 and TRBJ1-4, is DTAVSQTPKYLVTQMGNDKSIKCEQNLGHDTMYWYKQDSKKFLKIMFSYNNKELIINETVPNRFSPKSPDKAHLNLHINSLELGDSAVYFCASSPGQGLWEKLFFGSGTQLSVL.

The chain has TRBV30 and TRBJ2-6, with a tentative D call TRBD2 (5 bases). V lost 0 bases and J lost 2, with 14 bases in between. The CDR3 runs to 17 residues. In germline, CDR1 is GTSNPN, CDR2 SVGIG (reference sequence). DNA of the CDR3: TGTGCCTGGAGTGTACTTCCGAGGGAACCTGGGGCCAACGTCCTGACTTTC. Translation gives CAWSVLPREPGANVLTF.

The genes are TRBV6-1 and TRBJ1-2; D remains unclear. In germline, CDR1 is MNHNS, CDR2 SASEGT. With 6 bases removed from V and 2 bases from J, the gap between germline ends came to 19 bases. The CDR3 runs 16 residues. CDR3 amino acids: CASSRTPKGRNYGYTF. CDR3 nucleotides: TGTGCCAGCAGCCGTACCCCGAAGGGCAGAAACTATGGCTACACCTTC.

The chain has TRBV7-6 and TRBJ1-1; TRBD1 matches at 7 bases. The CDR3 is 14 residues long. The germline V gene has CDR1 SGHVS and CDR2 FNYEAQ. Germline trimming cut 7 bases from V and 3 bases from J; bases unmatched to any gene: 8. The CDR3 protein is CASTPWQGDTEAFF. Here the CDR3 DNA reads TGTGCCAGCACCCCGTGGCAGGGGGACACTGAAGCTTTCTTT.

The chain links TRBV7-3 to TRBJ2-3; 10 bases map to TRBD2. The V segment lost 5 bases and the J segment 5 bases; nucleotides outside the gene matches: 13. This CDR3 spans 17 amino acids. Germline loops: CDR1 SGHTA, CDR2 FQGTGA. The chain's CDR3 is CASSGASGGTNRDTQYF. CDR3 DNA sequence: TGTGCCAGCAGCGGAGCTAGCGGGGGAACGAACAGAGATACGCAGTATTTT.

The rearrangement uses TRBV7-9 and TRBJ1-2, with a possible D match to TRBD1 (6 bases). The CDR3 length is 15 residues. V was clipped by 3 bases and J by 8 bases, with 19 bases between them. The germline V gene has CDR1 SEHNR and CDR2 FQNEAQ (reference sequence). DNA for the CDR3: TGTGCCAGCAGCTTCCGTACAGGGCTCAATGAAGGCTACACCTTC. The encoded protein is CASSFRTGLNEGYTF.

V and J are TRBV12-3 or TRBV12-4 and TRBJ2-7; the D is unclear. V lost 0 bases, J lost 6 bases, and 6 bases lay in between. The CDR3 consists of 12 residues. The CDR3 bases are TGTGCCAGCAGTTTAGCGTTAGGCGAGCAGTACTTC. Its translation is CASSLALGEQYF.

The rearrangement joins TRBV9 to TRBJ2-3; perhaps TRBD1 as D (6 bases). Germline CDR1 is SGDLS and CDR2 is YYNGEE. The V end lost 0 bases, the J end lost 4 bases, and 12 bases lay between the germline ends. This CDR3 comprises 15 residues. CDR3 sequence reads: CASSVGGGGADTQYF. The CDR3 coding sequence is TGTGCCAGCAGCGTAGGTGGGGGCGGCGCAGATACGCAGTATTTT. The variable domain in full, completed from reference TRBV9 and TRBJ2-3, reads DSGVTQTPKHLITATGQRVTLRCSPRSGDLSVYWYQQSLDQGLQFLIQYYNGEERAKGNILERFSAQQFPDLHSELNLSSLELGDSALYFCASSVGGGGADTQYFGPGTRLTVL.

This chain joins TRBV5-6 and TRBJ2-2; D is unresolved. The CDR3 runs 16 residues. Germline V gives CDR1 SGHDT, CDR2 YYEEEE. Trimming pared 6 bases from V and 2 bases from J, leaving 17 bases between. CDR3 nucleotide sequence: TGTGCCAGCACCACCTCGTCTGGAGTAAACACCGGGGAGCTGTTTTTT. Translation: CASTTSSGVNTGELFF.

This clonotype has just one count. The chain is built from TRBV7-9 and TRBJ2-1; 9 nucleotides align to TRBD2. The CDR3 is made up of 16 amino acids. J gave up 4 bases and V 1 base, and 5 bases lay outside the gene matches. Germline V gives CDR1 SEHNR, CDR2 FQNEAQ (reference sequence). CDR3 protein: CASSLVVAGAYNEQFF. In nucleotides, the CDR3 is TGTGCCAGCAGCTTAGTGGTAGCGGGAGCTTACAATGAGCAGTTCTTC.

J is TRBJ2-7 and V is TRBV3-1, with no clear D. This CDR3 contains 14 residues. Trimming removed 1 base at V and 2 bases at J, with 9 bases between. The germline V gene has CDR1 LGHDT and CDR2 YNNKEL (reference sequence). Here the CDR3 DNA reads TGTGCCAGCAGCCAAGGTGGGCACACCTACGAGCAGTACTTC. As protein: CASSQGGHTYEQYF.